This T cell receptor beta chain was identified in a study of tumor and adjacent non-tumor tissue in lung cancer. The CDR3 has 15 amino acids. The ends were cut back, 0 bases at V and 6 bases at J, with 14 bases in the middle. The germline gives CDR1 SGHRS, CDR2 YFSETQ. A modified ARM-PCR protocol with three rounds of nested PCR amplified TCRbeta. MiXCR, applied by TCRdb to the multiplex PCR reads, yields one record per CDR3 protein. This table holds 220,000 or so distinct CDR3 sequences, around 70% found once. The template was RNA from unsorted bulk tissue. Sequences were obtained from lung tumor tissue. The rearrangement links TRBV5-1 to TRBJ2-3; TRBD2 is a possible D gene (6 bases). The receptor's source is a man in his 60s with non-small cell lung cancer. DNA for the CDR3: TGCGCCAGCAGCTTGGGAGCGGGCCGGCCGGATACGCAGTATTTT. It encodes CASSLGAGRPDTQYF.